The source of this T cell receptor (beta chain) is a study of blood T cell repertoires in COVID-19. Study background: Samples representing acute and convalescent COVID-19 were sourced from the United States, Italy and Spain.

Seattle's enrolled individuals joined amid active infection and were then monitored longitudinally. Per the original data handling: Amplifying reference gene primers gave estimates of nucleated cell counts. Clones were read by immunoSEQ multiplex PCR, and TCRdb kept only the in-frame ones, dropping some. That table gives V, J and clone size, and the DNA gave D and trimming. Seen here are about 220,000 clones, roughly 85% observed once, and the top ten hold about 2.4%. This clone was seen only a few times. This CDR3 has 15 residues. From germline, CDR1 is KGHDR and CDR2 SFDVKD. With V trimmed by 0 bases and J by 7 bases, 6 bases remained unmatched.

The receptor comes from a woman in her seventies with COVID-19, enrolled during active disease. The sample comprised peripheral blood. The chain joins TRBV24-1 to TRBJ2-7; 9 bases align to TRBD1. The CDR3 bases are TGTGCCACCAGTGATTTGCGGGACAGGGCGGGGGAGCAGTACTTC. It codes for CATSDLRDRAGEQYF.